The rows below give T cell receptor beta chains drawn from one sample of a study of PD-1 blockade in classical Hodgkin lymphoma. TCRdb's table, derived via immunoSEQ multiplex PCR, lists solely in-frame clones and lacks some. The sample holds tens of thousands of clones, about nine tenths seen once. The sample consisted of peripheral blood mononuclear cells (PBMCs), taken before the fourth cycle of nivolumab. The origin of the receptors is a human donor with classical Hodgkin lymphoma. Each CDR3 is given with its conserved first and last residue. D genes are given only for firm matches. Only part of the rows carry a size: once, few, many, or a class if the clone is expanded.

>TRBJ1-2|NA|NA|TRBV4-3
CASSQDWGQDGYTF
TGCGCCAGCAGCCAAGATTGGGGTCAGGATGGCTACACCTTC
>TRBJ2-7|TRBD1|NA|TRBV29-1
CSVTGTGIPYEQYF
TGCAGCGTGACCGGGACAGGGATTCCGTACGAGCAGTACTTC
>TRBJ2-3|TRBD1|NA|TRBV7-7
CASSLAGGTTDTQYF
TGTGCCAGCAGCTTGGCAGGGGGCACGACAGATACGCAGTATTTT
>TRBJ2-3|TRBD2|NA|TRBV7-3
CASSLTSLAGGTPQTDTQYF
TGTGCCAGCAGCTTAACGTCACTAGCGGGGGGGACACCACAGACAGATACGCAGTATTTT
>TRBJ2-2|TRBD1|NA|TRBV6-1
CASSGQGSGELFF
TGTGCCAGCAGTGGACAGGGCTCCGGGGAGCTGTTTTTT
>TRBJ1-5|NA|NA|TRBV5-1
CASSLETGNRPQHF
TGCGCCAGCAGCTTGGAAACAGGCAATCGGCCCCAGCATTTT
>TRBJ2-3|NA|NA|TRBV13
CASTIGGIALGADTQYF
TGTGCCAGCACCATAGGGGGGATAGCTCTCGGGGCAGATACGCAGTATTTT
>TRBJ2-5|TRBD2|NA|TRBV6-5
CASSYGGVETQYF
TGTGCCAGCAGTTACGGGGGGGTAGAGACCCAGTACTTC
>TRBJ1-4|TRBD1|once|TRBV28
CASSLPGTGIEKLFF
TGTGCCAGCAGTTTACCCGGGACAGGGATTGAAAAACTGTTTTTT
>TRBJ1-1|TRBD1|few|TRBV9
CASSVATRTGWDTEAFF
TGTGCCAGCAGCGTAGCTACCAGGACAGGCTGGGACACTGAAGCTTTCTTT
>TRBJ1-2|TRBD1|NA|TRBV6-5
CASSYGPGTGDYGYTF
TGTGCCAGCAGTTACGGTCCCGGGACAGGGGACTATGGCTACACCTTC
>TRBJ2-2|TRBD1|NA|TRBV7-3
CASSGQGVNTGELFF
TGTGCCAGCAGCGGACAGGGGGTAAACACCGGGGAGCTGTTTTTT
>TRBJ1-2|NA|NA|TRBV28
CASRDTYGYTF
TGTGCCAGCAGGGACACCTATGGCTACACCTTC
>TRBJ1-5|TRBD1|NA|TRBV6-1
CATGDRGEQPQHF
TGTGCCACTGGTGACAGGGGTGAACAGCCCCAGCATTTT
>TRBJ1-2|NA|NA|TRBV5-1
CASSEGLGGYTF
TGCGCCAGCAGTGAGGGCCTGGGGGGCTACACCTTC
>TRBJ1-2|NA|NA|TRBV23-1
CASSQEWEGYTF
TGCGCCAGCAGTCAAGAGTGGGAAGGCTACACCTTC